This record covers a single TCR beta chain. The data were produced by immunoSEQ multiplex PCR, yet TCRdb's version contains in-frame clones alone and is incomplete. The table records about 160,000 clones, less than 85% of them present only once. Seattle-derived patients entered the study during active infection and were followed longitudinally. The germline CDR1 and CDR2 sequences are SGHKS and YYEKEE (reference sequence). The V and J ends lost 0 bases and 8 bases, in that order; junction bases with no gene match: 10. The length of the CDR3 is 15 residues. The sample originates from a study of blood T cell repertoires in COVID-19. Whole-study context: T cells, B-cell-depleted T cells, or PBMCs supplied cDNA or gDNA.

The chain uses TRBV5-5 and TRBJ1-2, with TRBD1 matching over 7 bases. This TCR was recovered from an older woman with COVID-19, enrolled during active disease. Sequencing was performed on peripheral blood. For the CDR3, the DNA is TGTGCCAGCAGCTTGGGAGGGGGCGTTTTAGACGGCTACACCTTC. The encoded protein is CASSLGGGVLDGYTF.